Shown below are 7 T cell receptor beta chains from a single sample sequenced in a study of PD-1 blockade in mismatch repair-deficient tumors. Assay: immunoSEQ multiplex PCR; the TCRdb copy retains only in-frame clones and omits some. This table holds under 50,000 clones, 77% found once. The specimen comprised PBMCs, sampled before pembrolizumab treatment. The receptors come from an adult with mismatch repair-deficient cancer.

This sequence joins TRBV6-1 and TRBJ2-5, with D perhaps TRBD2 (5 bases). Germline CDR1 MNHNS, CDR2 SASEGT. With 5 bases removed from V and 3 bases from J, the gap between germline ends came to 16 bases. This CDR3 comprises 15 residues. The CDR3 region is CASSPSDPGKETQYF. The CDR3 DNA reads TGTGCCAGCAGTCCCTCAGACCCGGGGAAAGAGACCCAGTACTTC.

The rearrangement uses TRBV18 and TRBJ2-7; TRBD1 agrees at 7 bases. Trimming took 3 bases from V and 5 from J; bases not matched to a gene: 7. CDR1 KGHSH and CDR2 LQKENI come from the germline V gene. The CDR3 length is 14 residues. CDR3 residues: CASSPVTGSNEQYF. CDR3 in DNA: TGTGCCAGCTCACCTGTGACAGGGTCTAACGAGCAGTACTTC. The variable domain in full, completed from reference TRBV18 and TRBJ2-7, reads NAGVMQNPRHLVRRRGQEARLRCSPMKGHSHVYWYRQLPEEGLKFMVYLQKENIIDESGMPKERFSAEFPKEGPSILRIQQVVRGDSAAYFCASSPVTGSNEQYFGPGTRLTVT.

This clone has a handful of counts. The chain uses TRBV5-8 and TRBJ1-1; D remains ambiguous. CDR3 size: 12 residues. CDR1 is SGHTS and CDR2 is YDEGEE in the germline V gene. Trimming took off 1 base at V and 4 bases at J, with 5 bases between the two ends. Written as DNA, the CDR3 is TGTGCCAGCAGCTTGCGCCTCACTGAAGCTTTCTTT. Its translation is CASSLRLTEAFF. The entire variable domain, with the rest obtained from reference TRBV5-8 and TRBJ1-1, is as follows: EAGVTQSPTHLIKTRGQQATLRCSPISGHTSVYWYQQALGLGLQFLLWYDEGEERNRGNFPPRFSGRQFPNYSSELNVNALELEDSALYLCASSLRLTEAFFGQGTRLTVV.

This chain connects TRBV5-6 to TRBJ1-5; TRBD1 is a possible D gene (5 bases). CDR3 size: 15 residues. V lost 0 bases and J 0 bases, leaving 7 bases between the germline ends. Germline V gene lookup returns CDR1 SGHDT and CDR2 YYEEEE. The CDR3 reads CASSLGGDSNQPQHF. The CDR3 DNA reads TGTGCCAGCAGCTTGGGAGGGGATAGCAATCAGCCCCAGCATTTT.

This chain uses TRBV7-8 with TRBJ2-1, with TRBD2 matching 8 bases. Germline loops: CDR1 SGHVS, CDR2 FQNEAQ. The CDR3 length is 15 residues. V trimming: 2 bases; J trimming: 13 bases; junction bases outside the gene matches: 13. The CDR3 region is CASSLRTSIMIGQFF. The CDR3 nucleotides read TGTGCCAGCAGCTTACGGACTAGCATAATGATTGGTCAGTTCTTC.

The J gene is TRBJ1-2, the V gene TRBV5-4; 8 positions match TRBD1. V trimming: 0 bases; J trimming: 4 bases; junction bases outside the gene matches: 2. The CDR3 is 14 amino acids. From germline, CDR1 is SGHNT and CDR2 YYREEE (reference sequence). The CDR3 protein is CASSLGQGSYGYTF. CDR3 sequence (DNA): TGTGCCAGCAGCTTGGGACAGGGGAGCTATGGCTACACCTTC.

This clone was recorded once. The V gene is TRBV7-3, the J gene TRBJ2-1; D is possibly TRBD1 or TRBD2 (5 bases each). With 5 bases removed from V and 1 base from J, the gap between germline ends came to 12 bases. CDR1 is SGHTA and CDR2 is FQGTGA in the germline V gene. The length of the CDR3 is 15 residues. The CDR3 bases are TGTGCCAGCAGCCTGGGGGTGTCGTCCTACAATGAGCAGTTCTTC. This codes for CASSLGVSSYNEQFF.